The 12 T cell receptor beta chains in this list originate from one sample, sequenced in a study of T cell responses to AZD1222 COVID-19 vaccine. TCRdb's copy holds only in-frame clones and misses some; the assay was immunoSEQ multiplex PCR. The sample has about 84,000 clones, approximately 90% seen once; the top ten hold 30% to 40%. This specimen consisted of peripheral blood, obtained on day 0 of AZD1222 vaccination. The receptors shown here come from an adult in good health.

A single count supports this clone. As DNA, the CDR3 is TGTGCCAGCAGTTTGGTGTTATCGGAGGCGAAAAACATTCAGTACTTC. Translation: CASSLVLSEAKNIQYF. This chain joins TRBV28 and TRBJ2-4; D is possibly TRBD2 (5 bases). The V gene's germline CDR1 is MDHEN and CDR2 SYDVKM. The CDR3 has 16 residues. Trimming took off 3 bases at V and 4 bases at J, with 16 bases between the two ends.

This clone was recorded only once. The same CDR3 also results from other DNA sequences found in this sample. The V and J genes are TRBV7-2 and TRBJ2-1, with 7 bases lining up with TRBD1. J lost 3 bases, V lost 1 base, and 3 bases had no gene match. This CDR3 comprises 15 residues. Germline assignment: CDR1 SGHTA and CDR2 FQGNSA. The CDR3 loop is CASSLDRGGYNEQFF. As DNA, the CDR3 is TGTGCCAGCAGCTTAGACAGGGGCGGCTACAATGAGCAGTTCTTC.

CDR3 nucleotide sequence: TGTGCCAGCAGCCAGGACCAAGAGACCCAGTACTTC. Translation gives CASSQDQETQYF. The chain has TRBV5-5 and TRBJ2-5, with unresolved D. Trimming left V 4 bases short and J 0 bases short, with 4 bases between. Germline V CDR1 and CDR2: SGHKS, YYEKEE (reference sequence). This CDR3 spans 12 amino acids.

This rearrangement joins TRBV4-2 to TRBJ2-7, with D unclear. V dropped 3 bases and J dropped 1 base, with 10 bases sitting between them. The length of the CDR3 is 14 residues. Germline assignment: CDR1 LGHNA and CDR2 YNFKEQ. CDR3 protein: CASSQAQASYEQYF. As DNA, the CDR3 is TGTGCCAGCAGCCAGGCCCAAGCTTCCTACGAGCAGTACTTC.

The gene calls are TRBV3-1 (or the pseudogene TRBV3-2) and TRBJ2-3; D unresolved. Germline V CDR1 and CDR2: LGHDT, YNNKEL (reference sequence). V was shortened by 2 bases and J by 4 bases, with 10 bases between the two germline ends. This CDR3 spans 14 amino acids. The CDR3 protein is CASSQFGLADTQYF. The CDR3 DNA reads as TGTGCCAGCAGCCAATTTGGGCTCGCAGATACGCAGTATTTT.

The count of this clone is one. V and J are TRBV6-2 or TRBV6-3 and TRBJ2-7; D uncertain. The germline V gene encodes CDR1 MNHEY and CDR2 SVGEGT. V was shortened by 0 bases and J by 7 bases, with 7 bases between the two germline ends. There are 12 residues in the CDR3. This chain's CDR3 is CASSYSTVEQYF. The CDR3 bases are TGTGCCAGCAGTTACTCAACAGTTGAGCAGTACTTC.

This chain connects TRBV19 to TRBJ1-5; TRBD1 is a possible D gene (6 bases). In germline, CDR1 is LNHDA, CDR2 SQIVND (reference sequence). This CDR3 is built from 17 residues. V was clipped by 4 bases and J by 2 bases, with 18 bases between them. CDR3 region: CASSKRGTGGGNQPQHF. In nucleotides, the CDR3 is TGTGCCAGTAGTAAGAGGGGGACGGGTGGCGGCAATCAGCCCCAGCATTTT.

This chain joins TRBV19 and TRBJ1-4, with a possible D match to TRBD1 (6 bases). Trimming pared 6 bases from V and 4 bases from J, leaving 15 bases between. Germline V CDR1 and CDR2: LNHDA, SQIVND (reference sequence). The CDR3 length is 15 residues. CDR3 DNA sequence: TGTGCCAGTAGAGACGAAAGGGGGGGTAATGAAAAACTGTTTTTT. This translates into CASRDERGGNEKLFF.

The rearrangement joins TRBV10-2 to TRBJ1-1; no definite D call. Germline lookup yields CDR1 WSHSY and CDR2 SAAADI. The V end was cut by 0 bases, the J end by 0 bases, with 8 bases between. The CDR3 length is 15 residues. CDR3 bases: TGCGCCAGCAGTGAGTCGACCTCTTTGAACACTGAAGCTTTCTTT. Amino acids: CASSESTSLNTEAFF.

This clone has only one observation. Here the CDR3 DNA reads TGTGCCAGCAGCATCTCTGATGAAAAACTGTTTTTT. Amino acid sequence: CASSISDEKLFF. The V and J genes are TRBV3-1 (or the pseudogene TRBV3-2) and TRBJ1-4, with D uncertain. The germline CDR1 and CDR2 sequences are LGHDT and YNNKEL (reference sequence). The CDR3 loop spans 12 amino acids. V lost 5 bases to trimming and J lost 6 bases, with 7 bases between them.

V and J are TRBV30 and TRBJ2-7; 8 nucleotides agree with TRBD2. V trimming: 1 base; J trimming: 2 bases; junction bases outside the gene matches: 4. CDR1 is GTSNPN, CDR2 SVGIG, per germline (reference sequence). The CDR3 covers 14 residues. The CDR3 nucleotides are TGTGCCTGGAGTGGGGGTAGCGGGGCCTACGAGCAGTACTTC. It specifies CAWSGGSGAYEQYF.

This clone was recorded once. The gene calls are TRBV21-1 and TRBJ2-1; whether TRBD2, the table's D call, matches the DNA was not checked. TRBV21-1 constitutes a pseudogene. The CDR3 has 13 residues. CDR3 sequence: CASSKVRGGPQFF. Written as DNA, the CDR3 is TGTGCCAGCAGCAAAGTTCGGGGGGGCCCGCAGTTCTTC.